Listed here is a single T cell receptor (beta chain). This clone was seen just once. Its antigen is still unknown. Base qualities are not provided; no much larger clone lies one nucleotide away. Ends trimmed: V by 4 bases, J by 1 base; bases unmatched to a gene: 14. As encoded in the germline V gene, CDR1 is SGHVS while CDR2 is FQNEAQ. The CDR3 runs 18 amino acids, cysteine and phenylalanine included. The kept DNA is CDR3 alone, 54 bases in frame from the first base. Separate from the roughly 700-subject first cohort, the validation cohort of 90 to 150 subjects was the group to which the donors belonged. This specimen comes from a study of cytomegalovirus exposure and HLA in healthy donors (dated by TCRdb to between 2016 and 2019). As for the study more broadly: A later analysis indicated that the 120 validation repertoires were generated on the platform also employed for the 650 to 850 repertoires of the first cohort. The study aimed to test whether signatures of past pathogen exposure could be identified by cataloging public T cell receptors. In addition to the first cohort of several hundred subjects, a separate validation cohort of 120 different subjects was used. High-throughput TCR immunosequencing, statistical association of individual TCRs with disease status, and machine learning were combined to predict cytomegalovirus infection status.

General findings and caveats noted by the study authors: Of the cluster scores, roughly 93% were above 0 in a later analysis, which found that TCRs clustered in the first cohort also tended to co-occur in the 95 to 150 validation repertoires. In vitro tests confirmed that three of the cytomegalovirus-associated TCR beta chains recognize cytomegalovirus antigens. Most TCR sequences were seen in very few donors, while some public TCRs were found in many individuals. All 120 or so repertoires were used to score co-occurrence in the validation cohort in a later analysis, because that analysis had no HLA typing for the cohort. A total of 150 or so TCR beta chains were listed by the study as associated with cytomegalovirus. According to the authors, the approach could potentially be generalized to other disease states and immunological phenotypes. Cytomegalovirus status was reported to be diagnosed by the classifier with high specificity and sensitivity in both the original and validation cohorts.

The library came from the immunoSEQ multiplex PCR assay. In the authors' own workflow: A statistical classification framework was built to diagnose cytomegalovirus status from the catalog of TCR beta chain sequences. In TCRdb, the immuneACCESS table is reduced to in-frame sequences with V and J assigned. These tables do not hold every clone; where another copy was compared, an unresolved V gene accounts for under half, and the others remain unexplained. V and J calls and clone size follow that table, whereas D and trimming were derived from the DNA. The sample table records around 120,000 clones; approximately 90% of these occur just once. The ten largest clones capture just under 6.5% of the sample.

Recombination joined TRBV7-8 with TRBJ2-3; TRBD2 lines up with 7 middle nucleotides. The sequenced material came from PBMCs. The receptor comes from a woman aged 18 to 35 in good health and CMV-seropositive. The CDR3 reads CASSSVWFEAGRTDTQYF. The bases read TGTGCCAGCAGCTCCGTTTGGTTCGAAGCGGGGCGCACAGATACGCAGTATTTT.